The rows below give T cell receptor beta chains drawn from one sample of a study of Graves' ophthalmopathy and Graves' hyperthyroidism. TCRdb reanalysed the multiplex PCR reads using MiXCR and keeps one entry per CDR3 protein. The repertoire includes about 210,000 distinct CDR3 sequences, just under 30% of them detected once, and approximately 9% sits in the top ten. Sequencing was carried out using peripheral blood. These receptors came from a man aged 45-60 years with Graves' ophthalmopathy. Both conserved end residues are part of each CDR3. Fields, in order: V gene, clone size, D gene, J gene, CDR3 DNA, CDR3 protein. A D gene is named only where the DNA matches it firmly. Clone size is shown for a subset of rows, as once, few, many or a class of expanded clone.

>TRBV12-5|many|.|TRBJ2-2
TGTGCTAGTGGTTTGTTTACATATAACACCGGGGAGCTGTTTTTT
CASGLFTYNTGELFF
>TRBV12-3/TRBV12-4|many|TRBD1|TRBJ1-6
TGTGCCAGCAGGGACAGGGACAATTCACCCCTCCACTTT
CASRDRDNSPLHF
>TRBV6-1|many|.|TRBJ2-7
TGTGCCAGCAGAGAATCCTACGAGCAGTACTTC
CASRESYEQYF
>TRBV15|many|.|TRBJ1-5
TGTGCCACCAGCAGAGATAGGCAGGGAAATCAGCCCCAGCATTTT
CATSRDRQGNQPQHF
>TRBV12-3/TRBV12-4|once|.|TRBJ1-1
TGTGCCAGCACCAAGAGGGGGAACACTGAAGCTTTCTTT
CASTKRGNTEAFF
>TRBV20-1|many|.|TRBJ1-2
TGCAACGCTAGCCCCCCCAAACTGATCCGCGGCTACACCTTC
CNASPPKLIRGYTF
>TRBV29-1|.|.|TRBJ2-5
TGCAGCGTTAGACGGGGACAAGAGACCCAGTACTTC
CSVRRGQETQYF
>TRBV28|.|TRBD2|TRBJ2-5
TGTGCCAGCAGTCCCCGCCTCGGGGGGGCCGGGGAGACCCAGTACTTC
CASSPRLGGAGETQYF
>TRBV6-1|.|.|TRBJ2-7
TGTGCCAGCAGTGAATCCAGAAGCTCCTACGAGCAGTACTTC
CASSESRSSYEQYF
>TRBV6-1|.|TRBD1|TRBJ1-1
TGTGCCAGCAGGTTGACAGGGTCTCACACTGAAGCTTTCTTT
CASRLTGSHTEAFF
>TRBV28|many|TRBD1|TRBJ1-2
TGTGCCAGCAGTGGTCAGACAGGGACTAACTATGGCTACACCTTC
CASSGQTGTNYGYTF
>TRBV29-1|many|TRBD1|TRBJ1-1
TGCAGCTCTAACAGGGGGACCATGAACACTGGAGCTTTCTTT
CSSNRGTMNTGAFF
>TRBV29-1|many|.|TRBJ1-1
TGCAGCGTTCGAGGGGGTCTAACTGAAGCTTTCTTT
CSVRGGLTEAFF
>TRBV4-2|many|.|TRBJ2-5
TGTGCCAGCAGCCAGAACCGGGACGCCCAAGAGACCCAGTACTTC
CASSQNRDAQETQYF
>TRBV6-2/TRBV6-3|many|.|TRBJ2-7
TGTGCCAGCAGTTCAAGGACTTCGGGGGTCTCCTACGAGCAGTACTTC
CASSSRTSGVSYEQYF
>TRBV6-1|many|.|TRBJ2-2
TGTGCCAGCAGTGAAGAGGGACTTTATCTCACCGGGGAGCTGTTTTTT
CASSEEGLYLTGELFF
>TRBV19|many|.|TRBJ2-7
TGTGCCAGTAGTATGACCCTGGACAGAACCTACGAGCAGTACTTC
CASSMTLDRTYEQYF
>TRBV18|few|TRBD1|TRBJ1-5
TGTGCCAGCTCTTCCCGGGACAGGGGGAATCAGCCCCAGCATTTT
CASSSRDRGNQPQHF
>TRBV24-1|many|.|TRBJ2-5
TGTGCCACCAGTGATGCCGGGCAAGAGACCCAGTACTTC
CATSDAGQETQYF
>TRBV30|many|.|TRBJ2-2
TGTGCCTGGAGTCTCACTGGGCCCGGGGAGCTGTTTTTT
CAWSLTGPGELFF
>TRBV6-6|many|.|TRBJ2-5
TGTGCCAGCAGTTACAACGGAGGTGCAGAGACCCAGTACTTC
CASSYNGGAETQYF
>TRBV18|many|TRBD1|TRBJ2-7
TGTGCCAGCTCACCCCGGACAGGGGAATCGGGGGAGCAGTACTTC
CASSPRTGESGEQYF
>TRBV19|.|.|TRBJ1-5
TGTGCCAGTAGTACCACCGAACATCAGCCCCAGCATTTT
CASSTTEHQPQHF
>TRBV28|.|.|TRBJ1-2
TGTGCCAGCAGTTTCGGTTTCAACAGGAGATCGAACTATGGCTACACCTTC
CASSFGFNRRSNYGYTF
>TRBV12-3/TRBV12-4|.|TRBD1|TRBJ2-6
TGTGCCAGCAGTTCTGCCGGGGGACAGGGGTCCTCTGGGGCCAACGTCCTGACTTTC
CASSSAGGQGSSGANVLTF
>TRBV7-6|many|.|TRBJ2-7
TGTGCCAGCAGCTCGGGCGCGAGCTACGAGCAGTACTTC
CASSSGASYEQYF
>TRBV27|many|.|TRBJ1-2
TGTGCCAGCAGCCCCCTTTGGACGGTGGGCTATGGCTACACCTTC
CASSPLWTVGYGYTF
>TRBV28|.|TRBD2|TRBJ2-7
TGTGCCAGCAGCCAACCGGGACTAGCGGGAGGGTCCTACGAGCAGTACTTC
CASSQPGLAGGSYEQYF
>TRBV20-1|many|TRBD1|TRBJ1-6
TGCAGTGCTAGAGATCGCCCGGGGGACAGTTCCTATAATTCACCCCTCCACTTT
CSARDRPGDSSYNSPLHF
>TRBV28|many|.|TRBJ1-2
TGTGCCAGCAGCCCCGGGGGACTTGGCTATGGCTACACCTTC
CASSPGGLGYGYTF
>TRBV3-1|.|.|TRBJ2-7
TGTGCCAGCAGCCAATTACTGGACTCCTCCTACGAGCAGTACTTC
CASSQLLDSSYEQYF
>TRBV6-1|many|TRBD1|TRBJ1-5
TGTGCCAGCAGCCTGGACAGGTATCAGCCCCAGCATTTT
CASSLDRYQPQHF
>TRBV19|many|TRBD1|TRBJ2-7
TGTGCCAGTAGTGGTTTAACAGGGGAACTCTACGAGCAGTACTTC
CASSGLTGELYEQYF
>TRBV12-3/TRBV12-4|.|.|TRBJ1-1
TGTGCCAGCAGTCCGAGGGCCAAGAGGATGAACACTGAAGCTTTCTTT
CASSPRAKRMNTEAFF
>TRBV9|many|.|TRBJ2-2
TGTGCCAGCAGCGTAGGAGTGGAGGGCACCGGGGAGCTGTTTTTT
CASSVGVEGTGELFF
>TRBV6-1|many|TRBD2|TRBJ2-5
TGTGCCAGCATGCGACTAGCGGAAGAGACCCAGTACTTC
CASMRLAEETQYF
>TRBV7-9|many|.|TRBJ1-1
TGTGCCAGCAGCTTCCAACAGGGGAACACTGAAGCTTTCTTT
CASSFQQGNTEAFF
>TRBV20-1|.|.|TRBJ1-1
TGCAGTGCTAGTGTGGGGCCACCGTCCACTGAAGCTTTCTTT
CSASVGPPSTEAFF
>TRBV11-3|many|TRBD1|TRBJ2-5
TGTGCCAGCAGCCGCGACAGGGGCCAAGAGACCCAGTACTTC
CASSRDRGQETQYF
>TRBV6-2/TRBV6-3|few|.|TRBJ1-1
TGTGCCAGCAGTTACCGCAGTACCATGAACACTGAAGCTTTCTTT
CASSYRSTMNTEAFF
>TRBV7-3|.|TRBD2|TRBJ2-7
TGTGCCAGCAGCTTAACTGGCGGGAGTGTCGACGAGCAGTACTTC
CASSLTGGSVDEQYF
>TRBV5-1|many|.|TRBJ1-1
TGCGCCAGCAGCTTGGGACGGGGATACACTGAAGCTTTCTTT
CASSLGRGYTEAFF
>TRBV28|many|.|TRBJ2-5
TGTGCCAGCAGGAGAAGGGCGTTGGGAGCCCTGGGAAAAGAGACCCAGTACTTC
CASRRRALGALGKETQYF
>TRBV12-3/TRBV12-4|once|.|TRBJ2-7
TGTGCCAGCAGTATGGGCAGGGGAAAGGGCTACGAGCAGTACTTC
CASSMGRGKGYEQYF
>TRBV7-2|many|.|TRBJ1-6
TGTGCCAGCAGCTTGCTCACAGGGATCCGATCACCCCTCCACTTT
CASSLLTGIRSPLHF
>TRBV6-1|many|.|TRBJ1-5
TGTGCCAGCAGTGCCCAATCGGATAGCAATCAGCCCCAGCATTTT
CASSAQSDSNQPQHF
>TRBV11-2|few|TRBD1|TRBJ1-1
TGTGCCAGCAGCTCCTTCCCGAGGACAGGGGGCAGGAACACTGAAGCTTTCTTT
CASSSFPRTGGRNTEAFF
>TRBV6-5|once|.|TRBJ1-1
TGTGCCAGCAGTTACGGGTTCACTGAAGCTTTCTTT
CASSYGFTEAFF